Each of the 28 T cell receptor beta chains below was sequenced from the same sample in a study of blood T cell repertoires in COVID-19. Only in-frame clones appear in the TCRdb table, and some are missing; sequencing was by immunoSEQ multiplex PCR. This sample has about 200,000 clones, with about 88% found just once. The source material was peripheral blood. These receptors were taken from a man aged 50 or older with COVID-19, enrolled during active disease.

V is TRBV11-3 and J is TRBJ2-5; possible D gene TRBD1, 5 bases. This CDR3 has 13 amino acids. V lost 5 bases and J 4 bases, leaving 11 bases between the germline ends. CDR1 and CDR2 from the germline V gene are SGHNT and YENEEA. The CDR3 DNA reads TGTGCCAGCAGCCGAGGAACAGGAGAGACCCAGTACTTC. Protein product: CASSRGTGETQYF.

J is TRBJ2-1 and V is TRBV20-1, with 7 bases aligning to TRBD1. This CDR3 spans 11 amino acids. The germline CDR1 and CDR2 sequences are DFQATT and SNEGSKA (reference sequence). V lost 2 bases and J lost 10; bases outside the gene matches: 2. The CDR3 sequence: CSARRQGEQFF. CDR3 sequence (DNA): TGCAGTGCTAGACGACAGGGAGAGCAGTTCTTC.

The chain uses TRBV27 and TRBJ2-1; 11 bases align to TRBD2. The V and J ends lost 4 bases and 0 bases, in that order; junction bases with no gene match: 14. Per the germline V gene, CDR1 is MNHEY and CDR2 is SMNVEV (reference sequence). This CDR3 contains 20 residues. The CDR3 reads CASSSPGTSGLFSSYNEQFF. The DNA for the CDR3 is TGTGCCAGCAGTTCTCCAGGGACTAGCGGACTCTTCAGCTCCTACAATGAGCAGTTCTTC.

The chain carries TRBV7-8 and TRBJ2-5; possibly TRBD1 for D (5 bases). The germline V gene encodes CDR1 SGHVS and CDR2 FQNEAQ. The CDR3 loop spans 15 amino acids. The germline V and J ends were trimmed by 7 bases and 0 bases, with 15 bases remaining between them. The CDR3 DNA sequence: TGTGCCAGCACCGAAACAGGTGCCTACCAAGAGACCCAGTACTTC. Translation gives CASTETGAYQETQYF.

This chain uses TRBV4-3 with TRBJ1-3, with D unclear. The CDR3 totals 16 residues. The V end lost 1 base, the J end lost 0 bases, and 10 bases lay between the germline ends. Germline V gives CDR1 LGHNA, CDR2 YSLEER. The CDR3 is CASSQGVGSSGNTIYF. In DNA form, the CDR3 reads TGCGCCAGCAGCCAAGGGGTTGGGAGCTCTGGAAACACCATATATTTT.

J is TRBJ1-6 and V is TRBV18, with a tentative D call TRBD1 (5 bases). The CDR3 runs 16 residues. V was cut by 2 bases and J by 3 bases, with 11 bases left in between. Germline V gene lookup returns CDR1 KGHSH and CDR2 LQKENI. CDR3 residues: CASSPGATSYNSPLHF. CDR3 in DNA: TGTGCCAGCTCACCAGGGGCCACGAGCTATAATTCACCCCTCCACTTT.

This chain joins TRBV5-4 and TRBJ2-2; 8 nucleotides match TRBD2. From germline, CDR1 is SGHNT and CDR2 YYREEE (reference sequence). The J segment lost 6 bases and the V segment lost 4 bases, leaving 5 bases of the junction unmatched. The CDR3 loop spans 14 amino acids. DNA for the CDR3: TGTGCCAGCAGCGCGGGAGGCCGGGCCGGGGAGCTGTTTTTT. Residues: CASSAGGRAGELFF.

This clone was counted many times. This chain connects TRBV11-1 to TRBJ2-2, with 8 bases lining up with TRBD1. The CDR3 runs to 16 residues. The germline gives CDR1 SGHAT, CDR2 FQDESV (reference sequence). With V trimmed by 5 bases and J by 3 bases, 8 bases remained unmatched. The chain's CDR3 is CASSHPRGLDTGELFF. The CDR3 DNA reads TGTGCCAGCAGCCACCCCAGGGGGCTGGACACCGGGGAGCTGTTTTTT. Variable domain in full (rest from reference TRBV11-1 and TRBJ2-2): EAEVAQSPRYKITEKSQAVAFWCDPISGHATLYWYRQILGQGPELLVQFQDESVVDDSQLPKDRFSAERLKGVDSTLKIQPAELGDSAMYLCASSHPRGLDTGELFFGEGSRLTVL.

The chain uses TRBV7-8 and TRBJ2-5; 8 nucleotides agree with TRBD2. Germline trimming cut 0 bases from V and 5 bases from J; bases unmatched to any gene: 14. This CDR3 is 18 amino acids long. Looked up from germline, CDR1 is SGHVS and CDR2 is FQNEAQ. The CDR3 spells CASSLAAGSGGPRETQYF. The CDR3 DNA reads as TGTGCCAGCAGCTTAGCCGCCGGGAGCGGGGGCCCTAGGGAGACCCAGTACTTC.

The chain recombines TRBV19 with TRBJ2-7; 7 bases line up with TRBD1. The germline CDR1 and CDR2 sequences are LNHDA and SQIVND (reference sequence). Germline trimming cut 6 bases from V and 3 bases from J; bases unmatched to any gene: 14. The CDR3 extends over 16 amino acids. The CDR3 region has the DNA TGTGCCAGTAGCCCTAATGGCTGGACAGGTTTCTACGAGCAGTACTTC. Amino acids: CASSPNGWTGFYEQYF. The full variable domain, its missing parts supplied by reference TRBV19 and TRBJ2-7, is DGGITQSPKYLFRKEGQNVTLSCEQNLNHDAMYWYRQDPGQGLRLIYYSQIVNDFQKGDIAEGYSVSREKKESFPLTVTSAQKNPTAFYLCASSPNGWTGFYEQYFGPGTRLTVT.

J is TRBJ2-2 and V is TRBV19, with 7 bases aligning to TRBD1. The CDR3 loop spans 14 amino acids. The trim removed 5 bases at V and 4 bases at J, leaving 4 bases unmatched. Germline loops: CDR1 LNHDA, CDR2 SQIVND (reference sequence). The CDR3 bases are TGTGCCAGTAGTTTCACAGGGGCCACCGGGGAGCTGTTTTTT. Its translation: CASSFTGATGELFF.

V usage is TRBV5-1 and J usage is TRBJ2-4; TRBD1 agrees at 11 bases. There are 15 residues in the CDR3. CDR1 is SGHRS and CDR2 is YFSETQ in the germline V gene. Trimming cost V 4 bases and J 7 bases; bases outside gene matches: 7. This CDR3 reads CASSGAGTGGNIQYF. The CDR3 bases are TGCGCCAGCAGCGGTGCAGGGACAGGGGGGAACATTCAGTACTTC.

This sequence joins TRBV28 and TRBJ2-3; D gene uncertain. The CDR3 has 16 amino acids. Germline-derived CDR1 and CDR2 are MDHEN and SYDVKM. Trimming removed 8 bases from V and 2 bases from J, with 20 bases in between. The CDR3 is CASRPDIEPNTDTQYF. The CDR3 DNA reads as TGTGCCAGCCGACCCGACATTGAGCCCAACACAGATACGCAGTATTTT.

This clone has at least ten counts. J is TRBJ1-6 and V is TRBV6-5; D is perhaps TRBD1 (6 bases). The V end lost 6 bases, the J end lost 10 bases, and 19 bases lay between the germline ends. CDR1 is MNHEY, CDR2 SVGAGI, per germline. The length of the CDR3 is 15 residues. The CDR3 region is CASRRKGEGSSPLHF. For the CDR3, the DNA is TGTGCCAGCAGGAGAAAGGGGGAAGGTTCCTCACCCCTCCACTTT.

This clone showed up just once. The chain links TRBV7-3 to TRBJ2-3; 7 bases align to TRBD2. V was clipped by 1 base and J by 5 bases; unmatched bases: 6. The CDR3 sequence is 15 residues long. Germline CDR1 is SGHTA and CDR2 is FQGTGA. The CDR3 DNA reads TGTGCCAGCAGCTTAATGGCGGGAGCGGTAGATACGCAGTATTTT. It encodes CASSLMAGAVDTQYF.

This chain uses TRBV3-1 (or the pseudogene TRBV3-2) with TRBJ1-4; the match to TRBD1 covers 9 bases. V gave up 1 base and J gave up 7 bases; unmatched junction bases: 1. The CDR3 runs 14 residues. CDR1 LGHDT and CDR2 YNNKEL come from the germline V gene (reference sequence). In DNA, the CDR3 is TGTGCCAGCAGCCAAGGGGACAGGGCTGAAAAACTGTTTTTT. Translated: CASSQGDRAEKLFF.

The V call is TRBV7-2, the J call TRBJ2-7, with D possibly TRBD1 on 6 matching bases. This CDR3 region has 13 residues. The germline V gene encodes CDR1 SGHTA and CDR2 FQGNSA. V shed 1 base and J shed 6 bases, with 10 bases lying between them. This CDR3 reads CASSLGVGGEQYF. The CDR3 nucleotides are TGTGCCAGCAGCTTAGGGGTAGGGGGCGAGCAGTACTTC.

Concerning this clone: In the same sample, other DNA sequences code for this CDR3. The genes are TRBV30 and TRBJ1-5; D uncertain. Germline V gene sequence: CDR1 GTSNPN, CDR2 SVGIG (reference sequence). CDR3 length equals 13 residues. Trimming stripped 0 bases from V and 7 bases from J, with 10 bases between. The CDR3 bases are TGTGCCTGGAGTGTCGGGGTAGAGCAGCCCCAGCATTTT. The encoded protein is CAWSVGVEQPQHF.

The CDR3 sequence is CASSLGPTSGQETQYF. The CDR3, as DNA: TGCGCCAGCAGCTTGGGACCGACTAGCGGCCAAGAGACCCAGTACTTC. The V and J genes are TRBV5-1 and TRBJ2-5; the match to TRBD2 covers 9 bases. The CDR3 extends over 16 amino acids. Looked up from germline, CDR1 is SGHRS and CDR2 is YFSETQ. The V segment lost 0 bases and the J segment 1 base; nucleotides outside the gene matches: 4.

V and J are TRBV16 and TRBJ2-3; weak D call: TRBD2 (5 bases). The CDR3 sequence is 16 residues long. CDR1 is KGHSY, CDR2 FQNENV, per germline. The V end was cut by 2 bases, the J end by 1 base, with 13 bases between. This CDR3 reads CASSQMASLGTDTQYF. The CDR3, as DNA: TGTGCCAGCAGCCAAATGGCTAGCCTGGGCACAGATACGCAGTATTTT.

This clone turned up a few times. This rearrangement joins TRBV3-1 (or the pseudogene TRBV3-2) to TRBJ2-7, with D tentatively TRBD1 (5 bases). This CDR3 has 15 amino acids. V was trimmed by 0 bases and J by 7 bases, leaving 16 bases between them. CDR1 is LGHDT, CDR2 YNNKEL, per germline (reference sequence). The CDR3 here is CASSQDPEGVREQYF. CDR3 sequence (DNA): TGTGCCAGCAGCCAAGATCCCGAAGGGGTACGTGAGCAGTACTTC.

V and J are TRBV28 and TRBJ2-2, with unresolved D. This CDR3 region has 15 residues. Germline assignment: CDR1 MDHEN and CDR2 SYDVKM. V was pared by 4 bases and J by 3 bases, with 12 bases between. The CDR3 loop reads CASSSTTSHTGELFF. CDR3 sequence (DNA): TGTGCCAGCAGTTCGACGACAAGTCACACCGGGGAGCTGTTTTTT.

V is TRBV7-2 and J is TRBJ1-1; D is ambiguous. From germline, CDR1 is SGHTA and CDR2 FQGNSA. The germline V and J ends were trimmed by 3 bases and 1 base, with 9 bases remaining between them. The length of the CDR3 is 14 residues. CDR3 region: CASSLVQKNTEAFF. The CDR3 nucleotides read TGTGCCAGCAGCTTGGTACAGAAGAACACTGAAGCTTTCTTT.

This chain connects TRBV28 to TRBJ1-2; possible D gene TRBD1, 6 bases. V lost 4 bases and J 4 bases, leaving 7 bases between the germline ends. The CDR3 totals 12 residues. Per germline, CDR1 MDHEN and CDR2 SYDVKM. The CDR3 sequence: CASSWTAYGYTF. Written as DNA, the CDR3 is TGTGCCAGCAGTTGGACAGCCTATGGCTACACCTTC.

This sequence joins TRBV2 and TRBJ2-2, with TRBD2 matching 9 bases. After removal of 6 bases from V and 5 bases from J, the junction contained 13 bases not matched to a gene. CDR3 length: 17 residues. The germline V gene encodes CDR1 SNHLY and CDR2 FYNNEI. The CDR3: CASSRKQAGGSTGELFF. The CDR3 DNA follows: TGTGCCAGCAGCCGCAAACAAGCGGGGGGCTCTACCGGGGAGCTGTTTTTT.

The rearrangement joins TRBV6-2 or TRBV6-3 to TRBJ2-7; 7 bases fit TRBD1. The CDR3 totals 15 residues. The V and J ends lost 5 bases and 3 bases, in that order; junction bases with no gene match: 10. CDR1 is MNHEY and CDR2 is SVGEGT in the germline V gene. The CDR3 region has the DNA TGTGCCAGCAGTGGACCGCGACAGGGTGTCTACGAGCAGTACTTC. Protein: CASSGPRQGVYEQYF.

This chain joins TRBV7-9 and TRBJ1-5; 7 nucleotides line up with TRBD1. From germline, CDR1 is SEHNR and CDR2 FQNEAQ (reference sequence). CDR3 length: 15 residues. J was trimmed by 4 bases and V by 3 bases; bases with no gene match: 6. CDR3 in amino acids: CASSFTGDSNQPQHF. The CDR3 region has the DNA TGTGCCAGCAGCTTTACAGGGGACTCTAATCAGCCCCAGCATTTT.

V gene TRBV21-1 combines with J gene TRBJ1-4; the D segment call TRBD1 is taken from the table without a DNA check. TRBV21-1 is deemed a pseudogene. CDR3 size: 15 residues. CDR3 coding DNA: TGTGCCAGCAGCAGGCCGGGACAGGGGAATGAAAAACTGTTTTTT. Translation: CASSRPGQGNEKLFF.